The 14 T cell receptor beta chains presented below share a single source sample, sequenced in a study of blood T cell repertoires in COVID-19. The method was immunoSEQ multiplex PCR; TCRdb's version includes in-frame clones alone and lacks a portion of them. Of roughly 100,000 clones in the sample, approximately 92% are singletons; the top ten hold about 30%. The sequenced sample consisted of peripheral blood. These receptors came from an elderly woman with acute or convalescent COVID-19.

The J gene is TRBJ1-1, the V gene TRBV27; TRBD1 is a possible D gene (6 bases). The ends were cut back, 4 bases at V and 0 bases at J, with 9 bases in the middle. In germline, CDR1 is MNHEY, CDR2 SMNVEV (reference sequence). The CDR3 covers 14 residues. The CDR3 spells CASSYRDMNTEAFF. The CDR3, as DNA: TGTGCCAGCAGTTACAGGGACATGAACACTGAAGCTTTCTTT.

The V call is TRBV7-9, the J call TRBJ2-6, with a weak D call TRBD1 (5 bases). V dropped 2 bases and J dropped 4 bases, with 9 bases sitting between them. From germline, CDR1 is SEHNR and CDR2 FQNEAQ (reference sequence). There are 15 residues in the CDR3. CDR3 sequence reads: CASSLPGIGANVLTF. DNA for the CDR3: TGTGCCAGCAGCTTACCAGGGATCGGGGCCAACGTCCTGACTTTC.

The rearrangement links TRBV19 to TRBJ1-4, with D possibly TRBD1 on 6 matching bases. There are 15 residues in the CDR3. V was trimmed by 6 bases and J by 0 bases, leaving 11 bases between them. Germline V gene lookup returns CDR1 LNHDA and CDR2 SQIVND (reference sequence). CDR3 protein: CASRREGATNEKLFF. The CDR3 DNA follows: TGTGCCAGTAGGAGGGAGGGGGCAACTAATGAAAAACTGTTTTTT.

This clone was observed at least ten times. This chain links TRBV7-9 with TRBJ1-2, with 8 bases that match TRBD1. Germline values: CDR1 SEHNR, CDR2 FQNEAQ (reference sequence). The CDR3 length is 14 residues. With 2 bases clipped from V and 8 bases from J, the junction kept 7 bases outside the gene matches. The chain's CDR3 is CASSLTQGAEGYTF. DNA for the CDR3: TGTGCCAGCAGCTTAACCCAGGGGGCGGAGGGCTACACCTTC.

The chain links TRBV24-1 to TRBJ2-2, with 7 bases fitting TRBD1. V trimming: 6 bases; J trimming: 3 bases; junction bases outside the gene matches: 6. The CDR3 is 15 amino acids. Germline V gene lookup returns CDR1 KGHDR and CDR2 SFDVKD. The CDR3 coding sequence is TGTGCCACCAGTACAGGACAGGTTGACACCGGGGAGCTGTTTTTT. This translates into CATSTGQVDTGELFF.

This chain links TRBV7-2 with TRBJ2-7; TRBD1 agrees at 9 bases. Germline lookup yields CDR1 SGHTA and CDR2 FQGNSA. This CDR3 has 15 residues. The V and J ends lost 1 base and 3 bases, in that order; junction bases with no gene match: 4. The CDR3 nucleotides read TGTGCCAGCAGCTTAGGCCGGGACAGGGTCTACGAGCAGTACTTC. It encodes CASSLGRDRVYEQYF.

The rearrangement links TRBV10-3 to TRBJ2-1; TRBD2 agrees at 8 bases. The CDR3 has 14 residues. The V gene's germline CDR1 is ENHRY and CDR2 SYGVKD. The junction had 12 bases not matched to a gene; V was cut back by 10 bases and J by 7 bases. As DNA, the CDR3 is TGTGCCACGAGGACGGGGGGGCCGACGAATGAGCAGTTCTTC. This gives the protein CATRTGGPTNEQFF.

V gene TRBV5-6 combines with J gene TRBJ2-2, with TRBD1 matching over 7 bases. Germline V gives CDR1 SGHDT, CDR2 YYEEEE. This CDR3 comprises 16 residues. After removal of 3 bases from V and 3 bases from J, the junction contained 8 bases not matched to a gene. The CDR3 protein is CASSWIDRVDTGELFF. DNA for the CDR3: TGTGCCAGCAGCTGGATCGACAGGGTAGACACCGGGGAGCTGTTTTTT. The full variable domain, with the rest looked up from reference TRBV5-6 and TRBJ2-2, is DAGVTQSPTHLIKTRGQQVTLRCSPKSGHDTVSWYQQALGQGPQFIFQYYEEEERQRGNFPDRFSGHQFPNYSSELNVNALLLGDSALYLCASSWIDRVDTGELFFGEGSRLTVL.

This clone was seen only a few times. This chain uses TRBV7-2 with TRBJ1-2; possibly TRBD1 for D (6 bases). Trimming pared 3 bases from V and 8 bases from J, leaving 13 bases between. Germline CDR1 reads SGHTA; CDR2 reads FQGNSA. CDR3 length: 13 amino acids. CDR3 DNA: TGTGCCAGCAGCTTGGACAGTCTTGCCGGCTACACCTTC. Amino acids: CASSLDSLAGYTF.

This sequence joins TRBV12-5 and TRBJ1-1; D gene uncertain. From germline, CDR1 is LGHNT and CDR2 FRNRAP. V lost 1 base, J lost 5 bases, and 11 bases lay in between. The CDR3 covers 14 residues. The CDR3 DNA reads as TGTGCTAGTGGTTTGGAGGGCGGGGATACTGAAGCTTTCTTT. Encoded protein: CASGLEGGDTEAFF.

The genes are TRBV12-3 or TRBV12-4 and TRBJ2-7, with a possible D match to TRBD1 (6 bases). V was clipped by 5 bases and J by 7 bases, with 6 bases between them. CDR3 size: 10 residues. The CDR3 loop reads CASSTGEQYF. DNA of the CDR3: TGTGCCAGCAGTACAGGGGAGCAGTACTTC.

This sequence joins TRBV6-5 and TRBJ1-2; 10 bases agree with TRBD1. Germline V lookup: CDR1 MNHEY, CDR2 SVGAGI. CDR3 length equals 14 residues. Germline trimming cut 4 bases from V and 4 bases from J; bases unmatched to any gene: 3. The CDR3 reads CASSSTGGIYGYTF. CDR3 DNA sequence: TGTGCCAGCAGTTCGACAGGGGGCATCTATGGCTACACCTTC.

This clone was seen only a few times. V gene TRBV30 combines with J gene TRBJ1-2; possibly TRBD1 for D (5 bases). This CDR3 is built from 12 residues. Trimming cost V 4 bases and J 6 bases, with 12 bases left between them. Looked up from germline, CDR1 is GTSNPN and CDR2 is SVGIG (reference sequence). CDR3 nucleotide sequence: TGTGCCTGGACAGGGTTATACGATGGCTACACCTTC. It specifies CAWTGLYDGYTF. Drawing the rest from reference TRBV30 and TRBJ1-2, the complete variable domain is SQTIHQWPATLVQPVGSPLSLECTVEGTSNPNLYWYRQAAGRGLQLLFYSVGIGQISSEVPQNLSASRPQDRQFILSSKKLLLSDSGFYLCAWTGLYDGYTFGSGTRLTVV.

The CDR3: CSVHRDSEEGGWGYTF. Written as DNA, the CDR3 is TGCAGCGTTCACCGGGACAGCGAGGAGGGCGGTTGGGGCTACACCTTC. J is TRBJ1-2 and V is TRBV29-1, with 7 positions matching TRBD1. The length of the CDR3 is 16 residues. The J segment lost 8 bases and the V segment lost 5 bases, leaving 20 bases of the junction unmatched. Germline values: CDR1 SQVTM, CDR2 ANQGSEA.